This passage covers 19 T cell receptor beta chains from one sample sequenced in a study of T cells in Graves' hyperthyroidism and ophthalmopathy. Amplification of TCR beta CDR3 regions used RNA as the template. The primer set for the first-round RT-PCR of the TCR CDR3 was HTBI. TCRdb passed the multiplex PCR reads through MiXCR, listing each CDR3 protein once. In the table there are some 490,000 distinct CDR3 sequences, about 20% of which are singletons. The sequencing sample was made of blood. The receptors were gathered from an older woman with Graves' ophthalmopathy.

The genes are TRBV9 and TRBJ2-7; 9 bases align to TRBD2. From germline, CDR1 is SGDLS and CDR2 YYNGEE. The CDR3 extends over 16 amino acids. The V segment lost 0 bases and the J segment 2 bases; nucleotides outside the gene matches: 6. The CDR3, as DNA: TGTGCCAGCAGCGTAGGGCCTAGCGGGATGACCTACGAGCAGTACTTC. Encoded protein: CASSVGPSGMTYEQYF.

This clonotype came up many times. The chain joins TRBV11-2 to TRBJ2-1; TRBD1 matches at 10 bases. Germline values: CDR1 SGHAT, CDR2 FQNNGV. After removal of 5 bases from V and 4 bases from J, the junction contained 8 bases not matched to a gene. CDR3 length equals 16 residues. CDR3 nucleotides: TGTGCCAGCAGCCCCATCCGGACAGGGGGATACAATGAGCAGTTCTTC. Amino acid sequence: CASSPIRTGGYNEQFF. The complete variable domain, with remaining parts taken from reference TRBV11-2 and TRBJ2-1, reads EAGVAQSPRYKIIEKRQSVAFWCNPISGHATLYWYQQILGQGPKLLIQFQNNGVVDDSQLPKDRFSAERLKGVDSTLKIQPAKLEDSAVYLCASSPIRTGGYNEQFFGPGTRLTVL.

The J gene is TRBJ2-7, the V gene TRBV12-3 or TRBV12-4, with D perhaps TRBD1 or TRBD2 (7 bases each). Trimming took off 4 bases at V and 1 base at J, with 20 bases between the two ends. There are 17 residues in the CDR3. CDR3 loop: CASSWGGSGDRSYEQYF. For the CDR3, the DNA is TGTGCCAGCAGTTGGGGGGGGTCAGGGGACAGATCCTACGAGCAGTACTTC.

This clonotype was counted ten times or more. This chain joins TRBV11-2 and TRBJ1-2; maybe TRBD1 (6 bases). This CDR3 has 12 residues. The V gene's germline CDR1 is SGHAT and CDR2 FQNNGV. The germline V and J ends were trimmed by 1 base and 7 bases, with 7 bases remaining between them. For the CDR3, the DNA is TGTGCCAGCAGCTTAGCAGGGGTTGGCTACACCTTC. This gives the protein CASSLAGVGYTF.

This clonotype was observed a handful of times. The chain is built from TRBV18 and TRBJ1-1; 7 nucleotides match TRBD1. The CDR3 consists of 14 residues. With 3 bases clipped from V and 6 bases from J, the junction kept 7 bases outside the gene matches. The germline gives CDR1 KGHSH, CDR2 LQKENI. CDR3 loop: CASSPTGSSAEAFF. CDR3 nucleotides: TGTGCCAGCTCACCGACAGGGAGTAGCGCTGAAGCTTTCTTT.

This clonotype was detected ten times or more. For the CDR3, the DNA is TGTGCCAGCAGTAAAGGTGCAGCTAACTATGGCTACACCTTC. Its translation is CASSKGAANYGYTF. The J gene is TRBJ1-2, the V gene TRBV6-1; D gene ambiguous. The germline CDR1 and CDR2 sequences are MNHNS and SASEGT. The CDR3 totals 14 residues. The V end was cut by 5 bases, the J end by 0 bases, with 10 bases between.

This clonotype was counted at least ten times. The chain recombines TRBV6-2 or TRBV6-3 with TRBJ2-1, with 11 bases fitting TRBD2. Trimming removed 6 bases from V and 0 bases from J; junction bases left unmatched: 13. There are 19 residues in the CDR3. Germline CDR1 reads MNHEY; CDR2 reads SVGEGT. CDR3 region: CASRYRRLAGGRSYNEQFF. The CDR3, as DNA: TGTGCCAGCAGGTATCGGCGGCTAGCGGGAGGCCGCTCCTACAATGAGCAGTTCTTC.

A remark on this clonotype: A much larger clone differs from this one at a single base, so this may be a read error. The chain is built from TRBV16 and TRBJ2-1; D possibly uses TRBD1 or TRBD2 (6 bases each). Germline loops: CDR1 KGHSY, CDR2 FQNENV. CDR3 length: 11 amino acids. V lost 2 bases and J 12 bases, leaving 8 bases between the germline ends. CDR3 residues: CASSQEGGQFF. The CDR3 bases are TGTGCCAGCAGCCAAGAGGGGGGGCAGTTCTTC. Full variable domain (remainder filled in from reference TRBV16 and TRBJ2-1): GEEVAQTPKHLVRGEGQKAKLYCAPIKGHSYVFWYQQVLKNEFKFLISFQNENVFDETGMPKERFSAKCLPNSPCSLEIQATKLEDSAVYFCASSQEGGQFFGPGTRLTVL.

This clonotype was detected ten times or more. This CDR3 is CARSEDPNYGYTF. CDR3 in DNA: TGTGCCAGGTCGGAGGATCCTAACTATGGCTACACCTTC. The chain combines TRBV10-3 with TRBJ1-2; D unclear. This CDR3 spans 13 amino acids. Trimming cost V 10 bases and J 0 bases, with 12 bases left between them. The germline gives CDR1 ENHRY, CDR2 SYGVKD.

This clonotype was observed many times. The rearrangement links TRBV27 to TRBJ1-6, with no clear D. Deletions cut 6 bases from V and 9 bases from J, with 18 bases between. Germline V gene sequence: CDR1 MNHEY, CDR2 SMNVEV (reference sequence). The CDR3 totals 15 residues. The CDR3 reads CASSPTSEGRSPLHF. CDR3 in DNA: TGTGCCAGCAGCCCGACCTCGGAAGGTCGTTCACCCCTCCACTTT.

This clonotype showed up many times. This sequence joins TRBV6-2 or TRBV6-3 and TRBJ1-2; no definite D call. Germline CDR1 is MNHEY and CDR2 is SVGEGT. The ends were cut back, 0 bases at V and 7 bases at J, with 15 bases in the middle. The CDR3 contains 15 residues. CDR3 bases: TGTGCCAGCAGTTACTCGACGGGCAGGACTTCTGGCTACACCTTC. It is translated as CASSYSTGRTSGYTF.

This clonotype appeared a few times. The gene calls are TRBV30 and TRBJ1-4; 12 nucleotides agree with TRBD1. V lost 3 bases to trimming and J lost 10 bases; unmatched junction nucleotides: 3. Germline CDR1 and CDR2: GTSNPN and SVGIG (reference sequence). The CDR3 sequence is 13 residues long. The CDR3 DNA sequence: TGTGCCTGGAGAGGGACAGGGGGCGGAAAACTGTTTTTT. Residues: CAWRGTGGGKLFF.

This clonotype was recorded at least ten times. The chain employs TRBV11-2 and TRBJ2-2, with a possible D match to TRBD1 (5 bases). Trimming left V 5 bases short and J 1 base short, with 11 bases between. The CDR3 runs 15 residues. Germline V lookup: CDR1 SGHAT, CDR2 FQNNGV. The DNA of the CDR3 is TGTGCCAGCAGCCCAGGGTTTGGGAACACCGGGGAGCTGTTTTTT. Amino acids: CASSPGFGNTGELFF. Filled out from reference TRBV11-2 and TRBJ2-2, the complete variable domain reads EAGVAQSPRYKIIEKRQSVAFWCNPISGHATLYWYQQILGQGPKLLIQFQNNGVVDDSQLPKDRFSAERLKGVDSTLKIQPAKLEDSAVYLCASSPGFGNTGELFFGEGSRLTVL.

Comments on this clonotype: The CDR3 carries no conserved terminal phenylalanine or tryptophan, so it likely arises from a read error. The CDR3 reads CSVFSQLNTEAFS. CDR3 sequence (DNA): TGCAGCGTTTTCAGTCAGCTGAACACTGAAGCTTTCTCT. The V gene is TRBV29-1, the J gene TRBJ1-1; D ambiguous. Looked up from germline, CDR1 is SQVTM and CDR2 is ANQGSEA. The CDR3 is made up of 13 amino acids. V lost 5 bases and J lost 0, with 10 bases in between.

Only a few counts were recorded for this clonotype. The chain combines TRBV5-5 with TRBJ1-1; no definite D call. Germline V gives CDR1 SGHKS, CDR2 YYEKEE (reference sequence). The CDR3 length is 14 residues. Trimming cost V 6 bases and J 1 base, with 13 bases left between them. CDR3 amino acids: CASTISRKNTEAFF. The CDR3 bases are TGTGCCAGCACCATCTCTAGGAAGAACACTGAAGCTTTCTTT.

This clonotype was seen repeatedly, ten times or more. The chain has TRBV2 and TRBJ1-2, with D perhaps TRBD1 (6 bases). The CDR3 consists of 14 residues. The germline V gene has CDR1 SNHLY and CDR2 FYNNEI. V was trimmed by 4 bases and J by 0 bases, leaving 9 bases between them. The CDR3: CASSVDRANYGYTF. The CDR3 coding sequence is TGTGCCAGCAGTGTGGACAGAGCTAACTATGGCTACACCTTC.

This clonotype turned up a few times. The V call is TRBV28, the J call TRBJ1-2; D not resolved. CDR1 is MDHEN, CDR2 SYDVKM, per germline. Trimming took off 6 bases at V and 4 bases at J, with 18 bases between the two ends. The CDR3 spans 15 residues. CDR3 loop: CASRLAAPISYGYTF. CDR3 DNA: TGTGCCAGCAGATTAGCGGCTCCTATTAGCTATGGCTACACCTTC.

The CDR3 DNA reads as TGTGCCAGCAGCCCCTCGAATCGCGTCAGCGAGCAGTACTTC. Translation gives CASSPSNRVSEQYF. The chain is built from TRBV9 and TRBJ2-7; D ambiguous. This CDR3 has 14 residues. Trimming left V 4 bases short and J 6 bases short, with 17 bases between. From germline, CDR1 is SGDLS and CDR2 YYNGEE.

The chain combines TRBV3-1 with TRBJ2-7; tentative D call: TRBD2 (5 bases). This CDR3 contains 13 residues. Germline CDR1 is LGHDT and CDR2 is YNNKEL (reference sequence). Trimming removed 0 bases at V and 7 bases at J, with 10 bases between. The CDR3, as DNA: TGTGCCAGCAGCCAAGATGGGTGGAGGGAGCAGTACTTC. Translation: CASSQDGWREQYF.